The 5 T cell receptor beta chains given below trace back to one sample, sequenced in a study of blood T cell repertoires in COVID-19. Method: immunoSEQ multiplex PCR; TCRdb's copy keeps in-frame clones and lacks some. Counted here are about 250,000 clones, 75% to 95% occurring once; the ten biggest clones make up around 1.8%. The material sequenced was PBMCs or T cells enriched from blood (not recorded which). The origin of the receptors is a woman aged 18-29 years who had recovered from COVID-19.

The J gene is TRBJ1-2, the V gene TRBV7-3; 8 nucleotides align to TRBD1. CDR3 length equals 21 residues. Germline CDR1 and CDR2: SGHTA and FQGTGA. The V segment lost 5 bases and the J segment 3 bases; nucleotides outside the gene matches: 26. The CDR3 DNA sequence: TGTGCCAGCAGCACTAAGAAGACCGGGGTTGGCCAGGGGGCGCGTGACTATGGCTACACCTTC. It specifies CASSTKKTGVGQGARDYGYTF.

The V and J genes are TRBV7-8 and TRBJ2-2, with 9 bases identical to TRBD1. The ends lost 6 bases at V and 5 bases at J; junction bases unmatched: 7. From germline, CDR1 is SGHVS and CDR2 FQNEAQ. The CDR3 sequence is 15 residues long. CDR3 residues: CASSPQGAGTGELFF. In DNA, the CDR3 is TGTGCCAGCAGTCCACAGGGGGCAGGGACCGGGGAGCTGTTTTTT. Combining the CDR3 with reference TRBV7-8 and TRBJ2-2 gives the whole variable domain GAGVSQSPRYKVAKRGQDVALRCDPISGHVSLFWYQQALGQGPEFLTYFQNEAQLDKSGLPSDRFFAERPEGSVSTLKIQRTQQEDSAVYLCASSPQGAGTGELFFGEGSRLTVL.

The chain uses TRBV9 and TRBJ2-2, with D possibly matching TRBD2 (5 bases). Germline CDR1 reads SGDLS; CDR2 reads YYNGEE. Trimming cost V 0 bases and J 4 bases, with 13 bases left between them. The length of the CDR3 is 16 residues. The DNA for the CDR3 is TGTGCCAGCAGCGTAGTAGGGATGGCGGGCACCGGGGAGCTGTTTTTT. This translates into CASSVVGMAGTGELFF.

The chain couples TRBV18 to TRBJ1-6; D gene unclear. V shed 3 bases and J shed 7 bases, with 7 bases lying between them. Germline CDR1 KGHSH, CDR2 LQKENI. The CDR3 length is 13 residues. The CDR3 bases are TGTGCCAGCTCACCCCCCCAGAATTCACCCCTCCACTTT. Protein: CASSPPQNSPLHF.

This clone was counted once. The genes are TRBV9 and TRBJ1-6; weak D call: TRBD1 (5 bases). V was clipped by 0 bases and J by 5 bases, with 9 bases between them. The CDR3 contains 15 residues. Looked up from germline, CDR1 is SGDLS and CDR2 is YYNGEE. The CDR3 protein is CASSVGNRNNSPLHF. The CDR3 coding sequence is TGTGCCAGCAGCGTAGGTAACAGGAATAATTCACCCCTCCACTTT.